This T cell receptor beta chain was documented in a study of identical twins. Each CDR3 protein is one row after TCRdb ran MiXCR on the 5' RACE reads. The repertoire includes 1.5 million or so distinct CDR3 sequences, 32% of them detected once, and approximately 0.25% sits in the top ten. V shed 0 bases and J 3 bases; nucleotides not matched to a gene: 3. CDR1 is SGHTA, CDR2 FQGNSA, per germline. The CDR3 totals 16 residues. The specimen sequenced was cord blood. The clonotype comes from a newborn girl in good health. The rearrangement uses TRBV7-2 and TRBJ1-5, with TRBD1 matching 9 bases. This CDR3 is CASSLAGTGLNQPQHF. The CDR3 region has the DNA TGTGCCAGCAGCTTAGCCGGGACAGGGCTCAATCAGCCCCAGCATTTT.